This T cell receptor (beta chain) was sequenced in a study of identical twins. Study-wide findings and caveats: Diverse VJ usage suggested most zero-insertion clonotypes were not invariant T cells. The study based its conclusions on cross-sectional statistical analysis and did not follow the same donors.

This clonotype came up many times. As yet, its antigen is unknown. CDR3 length: 14 amino acids. Trimming stripped 3 bases from V and 0 bases from J, with 9 bases between. Germline V lookup: CDR1 DFQATT, CDR2 SNEGSKA (reference sequence). The authors used template switching to add a universal primer site and gave cDNA unique molecular identifiers. Each CDR3 protein gets one entry after TCRdb re-called the 5' RACE reads with MiXCR. This sample carries more than 650,000 distinct CDR3 sequences, 5.5% to 7.5% of them seen once, and the ten largest clones take approximately 1.6%. The chain recombines TRBV20-1 with TRBJ2-1; D not certain. The receptor was derived from a man in his late teens or twenties in good health. Sequencing was carried out using naive T cells sorted from blood. CDR3 residues: CSASFERSYNEQFF. The CDR3 coding sequence is TGCAGTGCTAGCTTCGAGCGCTCCTACAATGAGCAGTTCTTC.